A single sample is the source of the 18 T cell receptor beta chains below, sequenced in a study of CD8 T cells in ankylosing spondylitis. These receptors are not linked to any known antigen. Findings and caveats of the study: Apparently characteristic of ankylosing spondylitis blood was a TCR beta motif (under ten highly homologous variants).

Each CDR3 protein is one row after TCRdb ran MiXCR on the 5' RACE reads. The sample yields some 400,000 distinct CDR3 sequences, more than 20% seen once. The sequencing sample was made of blood, either unsorted or a sorted T cell fraction (not recorded which). These receptors came from a male donor with ankylosing spondylitis.

This clonotype was picked up a small number of times. The chain couples TRBV7-9 to TRBJ2-7; possible D gene TRBD1, 6 bases. The V gene lost 3 bases and the J gene lost 4 bases, with 7 bases spanning the gap. Per the germline V gene, CDR1 is SEHNR and CDR2 is FQNEAQ (reference sequence). The CDR3 contains 12 residues. The CDR3 loop reads CASSFGTYEQYF. The CDR3 coding sequence is TGTGCCAGCAGCTTCGGGACATACGAGCAGTACTTC.

The rearrangement joins TRBV15 to TRBJ2-5; 7 nucleotides line up with TRBD2. The CDR3 has 14 residues. Trimming took 4 bases from V and 2 from J; bases not matched to a gene: 4. Looked up from germline, CDR1 is LNHNV and CDR2 is YYDKDF (reference sequence). This chain's CDR3 is CATSKGLVQETQYF. For the CDR3, the DNA is TGTGCCACCAGCAAAGGACTAGTTCAAGAGACCCAGTACTTC. Together with reference TRBV15 and TRBJ2-5, the CDR3 gives the full variable domain: DAMVIQNPRYQVTQFGKPVTLSCSQTLNHNVMYWYQQKSSQAPKLLFHYYDKDFNNEADTPDNFQSRRPNTSFCFLDIRSPGLGDTAMYLCATSKGLVQETQYFGPGTRLLVL.

V usage is TRBV10-3 and J usage is TRBJ2-2; TRBD1 aligns across 10 bases. This CDR3 is 15 amino acids long. Per germline, CDR1 ENHRY and CDR2 SYGVKD. J was trimmed by 8 bases and V by 11 bases; bases with no gene match: 14. This CDR3 is CASQRDRGTMGELFF. In nucleotides, the CDR3 is TGTGCCTCCCAACGGGACAGGGGTACCATGGGGGAGCTGTTTTTT.

The chain carries TRBV29-1 and TRBJ2-5, with D maybe TRBD2 (7 bases). Per germline, CDR1 SQVTM and CDR2 ANQGSEA. Trimming took off 4 bases at V and 4 bases at J, with 10 bases between the two ends. This CDR3 contains 12 residues. In DNA, the CDR3 is TGCAGCGTTGGCGGGGGCGTAGAGACCCAGTACTTC. Translating it yields CSVGGGVETQYF. Full variable domain (remainder filled in from reference TRBV29-1 and TRBJ2-5): SAVISQKPSRDICQRGTSLTIQCQVDSQVTMMFWYRQQPGQSLTLIATANQGSEATYESGFVIDKFPISRPNLTFSTLTVSNMSPEDSSIYLCSVGGGVETQYFGPGTRLLVL.

This chain uses TRBV19 with TRBJ2-3; D is perhaps TRBD2 (5 bases). This CDR3 is built from 16 residues. The germline CDR1 and CDR2 sequences are LNHDA and SQIVND (reference sequence). Deletions cut 1 base from V and 4 bases from J, with 15 bases between. The CDR3 DNA reads TGTGCCAGTAGTATAGTTAACGGTCTCGGGGCAGATACGCAGTATTTT. This gives the protein CASSIVNGLGADTQYF. Together with reference TRBV19 and TRBJ2-3, the CDR3 gives the full variable domain: DGGITQSPKYLFRKEGQNVTLSCEQNLNHDAMYWYRQDPGQGLRLIYYSQIVNDFQKGDIAEGYSVSREKKESFPLTVTSAQKNPTAFYLCASSIVNGLGADTQYFGPGTRLTVL.

This sequence joins TRBV20-1 and TRBJ2-7, with TRBD2 matching 9 bases. Germline CDR1 DFQATT, CDR2 SNEGSKA (reference sequence). The CDR3 is made up of 16 amino acids. Germline trimming cut 0 bases from V and 1 base from J; bases unmatched to any gene: 7. The CDR3 here is CSARDQGTSWSYEQYF. DNA for the CDR3: TGCAGTGCTAGAGATCAGGGGACTAGCTGGTCCTACGAGCAGTACTTC.

The rearrangement uses TRBV5-1 and TRBJ2-5; D not certain. The germline V gene has CDR1 SGHRS and CDR2 YFSETQ. V dropped 0 bases and J dropped 5 bases, with 11 bases sitting between them. The CDR3 extends over 14 amino acids. In DNA form, the CDR3 reads TGCGCCAGCAGCTTGGCCCTAACCGGGGAGACCCAGTACTTC. It specifies CASSLALTGETQYF.

This clonotype came up many times. The rearrangement links TRBV12-3 or TRBV12-4 to TRBJ1-5, with no clear D. Trimming took off 8 bases at V and 0 bases at J, with 17 bases between the two ends. There are 16 residues in the CDR3. The CDR3 is CASAPLSGVSNQPQHF. The CDR3 DNA reads TGTGCCAGCGCACCTCTTTCTGGAGTTAGCAATCAGCCCCAGCATTTT.

The J gene is TRBJ1-2, the V gene TRBV6-4; weak D call: TRBD1 (5 bases). The CDR3 loop spans 17 amino acids. V was pared by 10 bases and J by 8 bases, with 32 bases between. Germline CDR1 is MRHNA and CDR2 is SNTAGT. The CDR3 region has the DNA TGTGCCACCATCTTCGAGGCCACAGGAGTTCGGATCTTCGGCTACACCTTC. This encodes CATIFEATGVRIFGYTF.

The CDR3 is CSAPPTGNQPQHF. CDR3 DNA sequence: TGCAGTGCCCCACCGACAGGCAATCAGCCCCAGCATTTT. The chain has TRBV20-1 and TRBJ1-5; D is perhaps TRBD1 (5 bases). The CDR3 covers 13 residues. Per the germline V gene, CDR1 is DFQATT and CDR2 is SNEGSKA (reference sequence). V was clipped by 6 bases and J by 2 bases, with 11 bases between them.

This clonotype was counted a few times. This chain joins TRBV7-2 and TRBJ1-2, with 7 bases fitting TRBD1. Germline-derived CDR1 and CDR2 are SGHTA and FQGNSA. This CDR3 has 15 residues. The V gene end was trimmed by 6 bases and the J gene end by 4 bases; junction bases not matched to a gene: 11. In nucleotides, the CDR3 is TGTGCCAGCAGACAGAACTTGGCAGGGGGCTATGGCTACACCTTC. Its translation is CASRQNLAGGYGYTF.

Only a few counts were recorded for this clonotype. The rearrangement joins TRBV20-1 to TRBJ1-2; weak D call: TRBD1 (6 bases). Germline CDR1 and CDR2: DFQATT and SNEGSKA (reference sequence). V lost 0 bases, J lost 2 bases, and 7 bases lay in between. There are 13 residues in the CDR3. CDR3 sequence (DNA): TGCAGTGCTAGAGATCAGGGGAACTATGGCTACACCTTC. Translated, it gives CSARDQGNYGYTF.

The CDR3 bases are TGTGCCACCAGTGATGCCTACGAGCAGTACTTC. It encodes CATSDAYEQYF. V usage is TRBV24-1 and J usage is TRBJ2-7, with D hard to call. The germline gives CDR1 KGHDR, CDR2 SFDVKD. V was clipped by 3 bases and J by 2 bases, with 1 base between them. This CDR3 comprises 11 residues.

The V and J genes are TRBV28 and TRBJ2-7; possibly TRBD1 for D (6 bases). Trimming took 2 bases from V and 7 from J, leaving 15 bases between them. The CDR3 runs to 14 residues. Germline assignment: CDR1 MDHEN and CDR2 SYDVKM. The CDR3 coding sequence is TGTGCCAGCAGTTTACCGGGACACCCTTGGGAGCAGTACTTC. Protein product: CASSLPGHPWEQYF. Supplemented by reference TRBV28 and TRBJ2-7, the full variable domain reads DVKVTQSSRYLVKRTGEKVFLECVQDMDHENMFWYRQDPGLGLRLIYFSYDVKMKEKGDIPEGYSVSREKKERFSLILESASTNQTSMYLCASSLPGHPWEQYFGPGTRLTVT.

The genes are TRBV9 and TRBJ2-1; 8 positions agree with TRBD2. With V trimmed by 1 base and J by 0 bases, 6 bases remained unmatched. The CDR3 is 17 residues long. Germline V gene sequence: CDR1 SGDLS, CDR2 YYNGEE. The CDR3: CASSVSGTRSSYNEQFF. The DNA for the CDR3 is TGTGCCAGCAGCGTATCCGGGACTAGGAGCTCCTACAATGAGCAGTTCTTC.

This clonotype was seen a few times. This chain joins TRBV5-1 and TRBJ2-2; D gene unclear. The ends were cut back, 0 bases at V and 8 bases at J, with 8 bases in the middle. Per germline, CDR1 SGHRS and CDR2 YFSETQ. This CDR3 has 13 residues. This CDR3 reads CASSLDPRGELFF. CDR3 DNA: TGCGCCAGCAGCTTGGACCCGAGAGGGGAGCTGTTTTTT.

The V and J genes are TRBV5-6 and TRBJ2-5, with 8 bases lining up with TRBD1. Per germline, CDR1 SGHDT and CDR2 YYEEEE. The V gene end was trimmed by 1 base and the J gene end by 1 base; junction bases not matched to a gene: 6. The CDR3 contains 16 residues. Here the CDR3 DNA reads TGTGCCAGCAGCTTGAAAACAGGGGGAATCCAAGAGACCCAGTACTTC. Translated, it gives CASSLKTGGIQETQYF. The variable domain in full, completed from reference TRBV5-6 and TRBJ2-5, reads DAGVTQSPTHLIKTRGQQVTLRCSPKSGHDTVSWYQQALGQGPQFIFQYYEEEERQRGNFPDRFSGHQFPNYSSELNVNALLLGDSALYLCASSLKTGGIQETQYFGPGTRLLVL.

This clonotype was recorded a few times. The genes are TRBV12-3 or TRBV12-4 and TRBJ1-1; D possibly corresponds to TRBD1 (6 bases). V lost 6 bases, J lost 5 bases, and 19 bases lay in between. The CDR3 spans 15 residues. The CDR3 coding sequence is TGTGCCAGCAGCCCTGGGGGCGGGGTGAGGACTGAAGCTTTCTTT. Translating gives CASSPGGGVRTEAFF.